The present TCR beta chain was sequenced within a study of cytomegalovirus exposure and HLA in healthy donors. Study-level findings and limits: Researchers reportedly found TCR beta sequences accurately predicted most subjects' HLA-A and HLA-B alleles. Some public TCRs appeared in many individuals, while most sequences were rare. CMV serostatus was the only recorded immune exposure for donors. Sequencing had likely introduced a cluster of highly shared sequence variants as an artifact.

After removal of 4 bases from V and 2 bases from J, the junction contained 12 bases not matched to a gene. Germline CDR1 is LGHNA and CDR2 is YNFKEQ. The CDR3 is 17 amino acids. This clone has only a few counts. The antigen is undetermined. The PCR employed 60 Vbeta primers together with 13 Jbeta primers. Assay: immunoSEQ multiplex PCR; the TCRdb copy retains only in-frame clones and omits some. The profile covers roughly 120,000 clones, with 80% appearing a single time and over 0.2% taken by the ten largest. Sequencing was performed on PBMCs. This clonotype was obtained from a man over 45 in good health and CMV-seronegative. This chain uses TRBV4-2 with TRBJ2-3, with TRBD2 matching 7 bases. The CDR3 protein is CASSLTWGGSSTDTQYF. Here the CDR3 DNA reads TGTGCCAGCAGCCTTACTTGGGGGGGTTCCTCCACAGATACGCAGTATTTT.